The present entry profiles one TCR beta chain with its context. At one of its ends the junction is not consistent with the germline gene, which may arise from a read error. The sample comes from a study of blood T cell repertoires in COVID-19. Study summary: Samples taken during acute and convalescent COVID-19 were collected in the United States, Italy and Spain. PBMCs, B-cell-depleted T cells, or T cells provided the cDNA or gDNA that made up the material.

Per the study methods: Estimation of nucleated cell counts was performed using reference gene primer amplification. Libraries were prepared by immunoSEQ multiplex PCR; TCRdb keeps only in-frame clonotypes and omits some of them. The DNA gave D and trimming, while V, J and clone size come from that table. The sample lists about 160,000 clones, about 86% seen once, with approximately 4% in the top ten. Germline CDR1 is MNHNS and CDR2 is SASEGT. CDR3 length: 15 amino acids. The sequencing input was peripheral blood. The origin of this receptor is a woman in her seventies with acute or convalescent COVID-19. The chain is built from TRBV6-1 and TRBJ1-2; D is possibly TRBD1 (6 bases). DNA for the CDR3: TGTGCCAGCAGAGAAGAGTCGGGGGGCCGTTATGGCTACACCTTC. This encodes CASREESGGRYGYTF.